The rows below give T cell receptor beta chains drawn from one sample of a study of human T cells and chemical hapten exposure. TCRdb fed the RACE reads into MiXCR, producing one record per CDR3 protein. The profile shows approximately 100,000 distinct CDR3 sequences, approximately 11% of them singletons. The material was whole blood, obtained in connection with sensitization to the hapten diphenylcyclopropenone (DPC). These receptor sequences come from a woman aged 40 to 50 with alopecia areata. Some clones in this sample may be carry-over from other donors' samples. CDR3s include the opening cysteine and the closing phenylalanine or tryptophan. D genes are given only for firm matches. Not all rows give a size; the values are once, few, many and, for expanded clones, a class.

D gene: .
J gene: TRBJ2-7
V gene: TRBV4-1
clone size: many
CDR3 DNA: TGCGCCAGCAGCCAAGCAGTTAAGCCCTACGAGCAGTACTTC
CDR3 protein: CASSQAVKPYEQYF

D gene: TRBD2
J gene: TRBJ2-7
V gene: TRBV30
clone size: many
CDR3 DNA: TGTGCCTGGAGCTTGGGACTAGCCTACGAGCAGTACTTC
CDR3 protein: CAWSLGLAYEQYF

D gene: .
J gene: TRBJ1-1
V gene: TRBV29-1
clone size: .
CDR3 DNA: TGCAGCGTTGAATTTGCCGTAATGAACACTGAAGCTTTCTTT
CDR3 protein: CSVEFAVMNTEAFF

D gene: TRBD1
J gene: TRBJ1-2
V gene: TRBV7-2
clone size: .
CDR3 DNA: TGTGCCAGCAGCCTGTTTACGACAGGGCGCGATGGCTACACCTTC
CDR3 protein: CASSLFTTGRDGYTF

D gene: .
J gene: TRBJ2-3
V gene: TRBV6-1
clone size: .
CDR3 DNA: TGTGCCAGCAGTGAGTGGAAAGATACGCAGTATTTT
CDR3 protein: CASSEWKDTQYF

D gene: TRBD2
J gene: TRBJ2-1
V gene: TRBV10-3
clone size: many
CDR3 DNA: TGTGCCATCAGTGATAGCGGGCCGAGCTCCTACAATGAGCAGTTCTTC
CDR3 protein: CAISDSGPSSYNEQFF

D gene: .
J gene: TRBJ1-6
V gene: TRBV11-2
clone size: .
CDR3 DNA: TGTGCCAGCAGATTGCCGTACTTTTCACCCCTCCACTTT
CDR3 protein: CASRLPYFSPLHF

D gene: .
J gene: TRBJ1-2
V gene: TRBV27
clone size: few
CDR3 DNA: TGTGCCAGCAGTTTCGGCGACAACTATGGCTACACCTTC
CDR3 protein: CASSFGDNYGYTF

D gene: .
J gene: TRBJ1-2
V gene: TRBV12-3/TRBV12-4
clone size: many
CDR3 DNA: TGTGCCAGCAGGCCTGACAGCAATCTTTCCTACACCTTC
CDR3 protein: CASRPDSNLSYTF

D gene: TRBD2
J gene: TRBJ2-3
V gene: TRBV7-2
clone size: many
CDR3 DNA: TGTGCCAGCAGCTCGGTTCTAGCGGCAGATACGCAGTATTTT
CDR3 protein: CASSSVLAADTQYF

D gene: .
J gene: TRBJ2-1
V gene: TRBV14
clone size: .
CDR3 DNA: TGTGCCAGCAGCCAAGTGAAATGGGAGCAGTTCTTC
CDR3 protein: CASSQVKWEQFF

D gene: .
J gene: TRBJ2-2
V gene: TRBV9
clone size: .
CDR3 DNA: TGTGCCAGCAGCGTAGGTTCCCCCGGGGAGCTGTTTTTT
CDR3 protein: CASSVGSPGELFF

D gene: .
J gene: TRBJ1-2
V gene: TRBV4-2
clone size: few
CDR3 DNA: TGTGCCAGCAGCCAAGAACCCGGTGCCTATGGCTACACCTTC
CDR3 protein: CASSQEPGAYGYTF

D gene: .
J gene: TRBJ1-2
V gene: TRBV10-3
clone size: few
CDR3 DNA: TGTGCCATCAGTGAGTCCCGGGCCCTCTATGGCTACACCTTC
CDR3 protein: CAISESRALYGYTF

D gene: .
J gene: TRBJ1-6
V gene: TRBV7-8
clone size: many
CDR3 DNA: TGTGCCAGCAGCTTTACGGACGGCGGCCTGGGTTCACCCCTCCACTTT
CDR3 protein: CASSFTDGGLGSPLHF

D gene: .
J gene: TRBJ2-3
V gene: TRBV28
clone size: few
CDR3 DNA: TGTGCCAGCAGTGGGCAAGATACGCAGTATTTT
CDR3 protein: CASSGQDTQYF

D gene: TRBD1
J gene: TRBJ2-4
V gene: TRBV5-6
clone size: .
CDR3 DNA: TGTGCCAGCAGCGCACAGGGGTTAGCCAAAAACATTCAGTACTTC
CDR3 protein: CASSAQGLAKNIQYF

D gene: .
J gene: TRBJ1-3
V gene: TRBV6-1
clone size: .
CDR3 DNA: TGTGCCAGCAGTTACGACAGGGGAAACACCATATATTTT
CDR3 protein: CASSYDRGNTIYF

D gene: TRBD1
J gene: TRBJ1-4
V gene: TRBV7-2
clone size: many
CDR3 DNA: TGTGCCAGCAGCTCCACAGGGGCGATTCCCGAAAAACTGTTTTTT
CDR3 protein: CASSSTGAIPEKLFF

D gene: TRBD1
J gene: TRBJ2-1
V gene: TRBV4-2
clone size: few
CDR3 DNA: TGTGCCAGCAGCCATCCCTCCGGGACAGTAGTTTCCCTTTACAATGAGCAGTTCTTC
CDR3 protein: CASSHPSGTVVSLYNEQFF

D gene: TRBD2
J gene: TRBJ2-1
V gene: TRBV29-1
clone size: .
CDR3 DNA: TGCAGCGCCCCGGCGCGGGAGACATACAATGAGCAGTTCTTC
CDR3 protein: CSAPARETYNEQFF

D gene: .
J gene: TRBJ1-5
V gene: TRBV7-2
clone size: few
CDR3 DNA: TGTGCCAGCAGCTCCACGCCCAATCAGCCCCAGCATTTT
CDR3 protein: CASSSTPNQPQHF

D gene: .
J gene: TRBJ2-2
V gene: TRBV24-1
clone size: many
CDR3 DNA: TGTGCCACCAGTGATTGGAACACCGGGGAGCTGTTTTTT
CDR3 protein: CATSDWNTGELFF

D gene: TRBD1
J gene: TRBJ1-2
V gene: TRBV20-1
clone size: many
CDR3 DNA: TGCAGTGCTAGCGGGACAGCTAAACCTAACTATGGCTACACCTTC
CDR3 protein: CSASGTAKPNYGYTF

D gene: .
J gene: TRBJ1-4
V gene: TRBV7-2
clone size: .
CDR3 DNA: TGTGCCAGCAGCTTAGCGGCGACGGGAGCAGCCGAAAAACTGTTTTTT
CDR3 protein: CASSLAATGAAEKLFF

D gene: .
J gene: TRBJ2-5
V gene: TRBV9
clone size: many
CDR3 DNA: TGTGCCAGCAGCGTAGATGGCAGGGTGGAGACCCAGTACTTC
CDR3 protein: CASSVDGRVETQYF

D gene: TRBD1
J gene: TRBJ2-7
V gene: TRBV29-1
clone size: many
CDR3 DNA: TGCAGTGGCGGTGGGACAGGATCCTACGAGCAGTACTTC
CDR3 protein: CSGGGTGSYEQYF

D gene: TRBD2
J gene: TRBJ2-2
V gene: TRBV10-3
clone size: many
CDR3 DNA: TGTGCCATCAGTGATCACCGGGAGGCTAAGTCCGGGGAGCTGTTTTTT
CDR3 protein: CAISDHREAKSGELFF

D gene: .
J gene: TRBJ2-3
V gene: TRBV29-1
clone size: .
CDR3 DNA: TGCAGCGTTGGGGTGGGGGATACGCAGTATTTT
CDR3 protein: CSVGVGDTQYF

D gene: .
J gene: TRBJ1-2
V gene: TRBV12-3/TRBV12-4
clone size: .
CDR3 DNA: TGTGCCAGCACCTCCCCAGCCGGGAACTCGGGCTATGGCTACACCTTC
CDR3 protein: CASTSPAGNSGYGYTF

D gene: .
J gene: TRBJ1-5
V gene: TRBV7-2
clone size: many
CDR3 DNA: TGTGCCAGCAGCTGGGGCGGCAATCAGCCCCAGCATTTT
CDR3 protein: CASSWGGNQPQHF

D gene: TRBD2
J gene: TRBJ2-3
V gene: TRBV7-2
clone size: many
CDR3 DNA: TGTGCCAGCAGCTTAGCTAGCGGGGGGGTTGCAGATACGCAGTATTTT
CDR3 protein: CASSLASGGVADTQYF

D gene: .
J gene: TRBJ1-1
V gene: TRBV6-2/TRBV6-3
clone size: many
CDR3 DNA: TGTGCCAGCAGCTTTCTCGACACAGTGAACACTGAAGCTTTCTTT
CDR3 protein: CASSFLDTVNTEAFF

D gene: TRBD1
J gene: TRBJ1-2
V gene: TRBV12-3/TRBV12-4
clone size: few
CDR3 DNA: TGTGCCAGCAGTCGCCGGACAGGACTTGACTATGGCTACACCTTC
CDR3 protein: CASSRRTGLDYGYTF

D gene: TRBD1
J gene: TRBJ1-2
V gene: TRBV27
clone size: few
CDR3 DNA: TGTGCCAGCAGTTCCGGGACAGGGGGCTATGGCTACACCTTC
CDR3 protein: CASSSGTGGYGYTF

D gene: TRBD2
J gene: TRBJ2-3
V gene: TRBV7-2
clone size: few
CDR3 DNA: TGTGCCAGCAGCTCCCGAACCCCTAGCGGGATCACAGATACGCAGTATTTT
CDR3 protein: CASSSRTPSGITDTQYF

D gene: TRBD2
J gene: TRBJ2-7
V gene: TRBV20-1
clone size: .
CDR3 DNA: TGCAGTGCTAGCCCCACTAGCGGGACCTCCTACGAGCAGTACTTC
CDR3 protein: CSASPTSGTSYEQYF

D gene: TRBD1
J gene: TRBJ1-2
V gene: TRBV6-5
clone size: few
CDR3 DNA: TGTGCCAGCATGGTTTCAGGGGGTGCTCCGGCTAACTATGGCTACACCTTC
CDR3 protein: CASMVSGGAPANYGYTF

D gene: .
J gene: TRBJ1-5
V gene: TRBV2
clone size: .
CDR3 DNA: TGTGCCAGCAAGGACGGTCATCAGCCCCAGCATTTT
CDR3 protein: CASKDGHQPQHF

D gene: TRBD2
J gene: TRBJ2-5
V gene: TRBV28
clone size: many
CDR3 DNA: TGTGCCAGCAAATTACCTGGACTAGCGGGACAAGAGACCCAGTACTTC
CDR3 protein: CASKLPGLAGQETQYF

D gene: .
J gene: TRBJ2-1
V gene: TRBV14
clone size: .
CDR3 DNA: TGTGCCAGCAGCCAACGGTACCGGAATGAGCAGTTCTTC
CDR3 protein: CASSQRYRNEQFF

D gene: TRBD2
J gene: TRBJ2-1
V gene: TRBV12-3/TRBV12-4
clone size: many
CDR3 DNA: TGTGCCAGCAGCCGGACTAGCGGGAGTGGGGCCTACAATGAGCAGTTCTTC
CDR3 protein: CASSRTSGSGAYNEQFF

D gene: .
J gene: TRBJ1-3
V gene: TRBV3-1
clone size: many
CDR3 DNA: TGTGCCAGCAGCCAAGCACAAGTTGGAAACACCATATATTTT
CDR3 protein: CASSQAQVGNTIYF

D gene: TRBD1
J gene: TRBJ1-5
V gene: TRBV2
clone size: .
CDR3 DNA: TGTGCCACCACAGGGGATGCGTTTAATCAGCCCCAGCATTTT
CDR3 protein: CATTGDAFNQPQHF

D gene: TRBD1
J gene: TRBJ2-2
V gene: TRBV20-1
clone size: few
CDR3 DNA: TGCAGTGCTAGAGGGCTGGGACAGAGTTTTACGAACACCGGGGAGCTGTTTTTT
CDR3 protein: CSARGLGQSFTNTGELFF

D gene: .
J gene: TRBJ2-5
V gene: TRBV7-9
clone size: .
CDR3 DNA: TGTGCCAGCAGCTTACGGCTAGATGTAGAGACCCAGTACTTC
CDR3 protein: CASSLRLDVETQYF

D gene: .
J gene: TRBJ2-6
V gene: TRBV4-2
clone size: few
CDR3 DNA: TGTGCCGGGTCTAGGGCAAACTCTGGGGCCAACGTCCTGACTTTC
CDR3 protein: CAGSRANSGANVLTF

D gene: TRBD1
J gene: TRBJ2-2
V gene: TRBV9
clone size: few
CDR3 DNA: TGTGCCAGCAGCGAAACCCGGACAGGGAACACCGGGGAGCTGTTTTTT
CDR3 protein: CASSETRTGNTGELFF

D gene: .
J gene: TRBJ2-7
V gene: TRBV20-1
clone size: .
CDR3 DNA: TGCAGTGCTAGGCAGATCTACGAGCAGTACTTC
CDR3 protein: CSARQIYEQYF

D gene: .
J gene: TRBJ2-1
V gene: TRBV7-3
clone size: many
CDR3 DNA: TGTGCCAGCAGCCCCTCCCGGGACAATGAGCAGTTCTTC
CDR3 protein: CASSPSRDNEQFF

D gene: .
J gene: TRBJ1-1
V gene: TRBV7-9
clone size: many
CDR3 DNA: TGTGCCAGCAGCTTAAGGGTGCAGGACCCTGAAGCTTTCTTT
CDR3 protein: CASSLRVQDPEAFF